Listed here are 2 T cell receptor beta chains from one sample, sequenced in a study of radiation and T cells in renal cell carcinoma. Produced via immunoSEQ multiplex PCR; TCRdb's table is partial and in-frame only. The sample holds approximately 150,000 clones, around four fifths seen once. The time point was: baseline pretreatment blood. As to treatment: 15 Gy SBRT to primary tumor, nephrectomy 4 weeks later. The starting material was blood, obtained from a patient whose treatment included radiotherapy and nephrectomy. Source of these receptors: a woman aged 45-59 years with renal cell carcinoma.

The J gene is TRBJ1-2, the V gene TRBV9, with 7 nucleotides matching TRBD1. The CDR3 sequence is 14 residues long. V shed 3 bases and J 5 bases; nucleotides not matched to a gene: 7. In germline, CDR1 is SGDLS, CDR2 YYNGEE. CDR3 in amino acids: CASSGTGEPYGYTF. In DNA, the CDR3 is TGTGCCAGCAGCGGCACAGGGGAACCTTATGGCTACACCTTC.

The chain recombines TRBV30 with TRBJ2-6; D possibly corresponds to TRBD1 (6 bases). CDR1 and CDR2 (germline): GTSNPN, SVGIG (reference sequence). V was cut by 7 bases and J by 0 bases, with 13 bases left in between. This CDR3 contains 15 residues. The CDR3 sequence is CASDRGFSGANVLTF. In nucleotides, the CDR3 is TGTGCCTCGGATAGGGGGTTCTCTGGGGCCAACGTCCTGACTTTC.